This T cell receptor beta chain was identified during a study of patients and donors after allogeneic stem cell transplantation. TCRdb passed the RT-PCR reads through MiXCR, listing each CDR3 protein once. Of roughly 30,000 distinct CDR3 sequences listed, around 7% are singletons. The table lists this clonotype with a few counts. Sequencing was performed on blood, either unsorted or a sorted T cell fraction (not recorded which). The receptor was isolated from a human donor who was either an allogeneic HSCT recipient or a stem cell or donor lymphocyte infusion donor (not recorded which). It is not recorded whose cells these are; they may come from a transplant donor.

CDR3 sequence (DNA): TGTGCCAGCAGCTTTTCGGGGGTAGGGCCCGGGGAGCTGTTTTTT. Translation: CASSFSGVGPGELFF. The rearrangement uses TRBV11-2 and TRBJ2-2, with D possibly matching TRBD2 (6 bases). V gave up 3 bases and J gave up 6 bases, with 14 bases separating them. The V gene's germline CDR1 is SGHAT and CDR2 FQNNGV. The CDR3 extends over 15 amino acids.